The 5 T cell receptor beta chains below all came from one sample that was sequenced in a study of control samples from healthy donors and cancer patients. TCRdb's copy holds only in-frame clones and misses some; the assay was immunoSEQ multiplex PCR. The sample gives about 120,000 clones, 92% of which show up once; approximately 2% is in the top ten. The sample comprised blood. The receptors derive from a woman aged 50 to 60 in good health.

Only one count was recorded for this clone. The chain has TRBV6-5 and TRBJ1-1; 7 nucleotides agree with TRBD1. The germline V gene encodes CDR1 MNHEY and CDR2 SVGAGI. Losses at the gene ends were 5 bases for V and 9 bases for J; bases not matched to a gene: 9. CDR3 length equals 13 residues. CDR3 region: CASSIRDSDKAFF. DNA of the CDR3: TGTGCCAGCAGTATCCGGGACAGCGACAAAGCTTTCTTT.

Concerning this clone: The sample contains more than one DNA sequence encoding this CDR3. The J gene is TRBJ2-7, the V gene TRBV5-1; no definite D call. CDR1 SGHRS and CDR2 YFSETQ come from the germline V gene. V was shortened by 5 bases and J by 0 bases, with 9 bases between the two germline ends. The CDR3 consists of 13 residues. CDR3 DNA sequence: TGCGCCAGCAGGAAGGCGGACTCCTACGAGCAGTACTTC. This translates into CASRKADSYEQYF. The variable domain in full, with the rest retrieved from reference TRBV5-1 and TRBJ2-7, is KAGVTQTPRYLIKTRGQQVTLSCSPISGHRSVSWYQQTPGQGLQFLFEYFSETQRNKGNFPGRFSGRQFSNSRSEMNVSTLELGDSALYLCASRKADSYEQYFGPGTRLTVT.

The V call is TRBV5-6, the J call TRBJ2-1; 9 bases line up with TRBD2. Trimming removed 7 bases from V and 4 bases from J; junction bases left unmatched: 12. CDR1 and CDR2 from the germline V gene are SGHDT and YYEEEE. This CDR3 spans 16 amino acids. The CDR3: CASGWGLAGSYNEQFF. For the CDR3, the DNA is TGTGCCAGCGGATGGGGGCTAGCGGGGAGTTACAATGAGCAGTTCTTC.

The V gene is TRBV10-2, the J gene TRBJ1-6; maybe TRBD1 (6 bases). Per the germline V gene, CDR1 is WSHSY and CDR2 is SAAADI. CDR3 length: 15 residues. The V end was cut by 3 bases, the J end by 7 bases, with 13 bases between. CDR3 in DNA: TGCGCCAGCAGTGATGGGGGGGCGAACAATTCACCCCTCCACTTT. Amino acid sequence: CASSDGGANNSPLHF.

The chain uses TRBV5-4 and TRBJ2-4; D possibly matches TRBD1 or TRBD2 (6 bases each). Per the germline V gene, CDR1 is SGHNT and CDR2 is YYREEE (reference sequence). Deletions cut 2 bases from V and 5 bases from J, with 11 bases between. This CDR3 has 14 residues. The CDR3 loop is CASSFQGTENIQYF. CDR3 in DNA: TGTGCCAGCAGCTTCCAGGGGACTGAAAACATTCAGTACTTC.